A single sample is the source of the 16 T cell receptor beta chains below, sequenced in a study of blood T cell repertoires in COVID-19. Libraries were prepared by immunoSEQ multiplex PCR; TCRdb keeps only in-frame clonotypes and omits some of them. The table includes 150,000 to 200,000 clones, approximately 79% detected once. Sample: peripheral blood. These receptors all come from a man aged 60 to 75 with active or convalescent COVID-19.

This chain joins TRBV18 and TRBJ1-2, with a possible D match to TRBD1 (6 bases). Germline CDR1 KGHSH, CDR2 LQKENI. V was clipped by 1 base and J by 3 bases, with 12 bases between them. The CDR3 extends over 15 amino acids. The CDR3 coding sequence is TGTGCCAGCTCACCACGGGGGGGCTACGACTATGGCTACACCTTC. This gives the protein CASSPRGGYDYGYTF.

The chain employs TRBV27 and TRBJ2-7; 9 nucleotides agree with TRBD2. Germline V CDR1 and CDR2: MNHEY, SMNVEV (reference sequence). CDR3 size: 15 residues. V gave up 0 bases and J gave up 2 bases; unmatched junction bases: 2. The CDR3 loop reads CASSLSGTSPYEQYF. The CDR3 bases are TGTGCCAGCAGTTTATCGGGGACTAGCCCCTACGAGCAGTACTTC.

This clone was detected only a few times. The rearrangement links TRBV29-1 to TRBJ1-4; D is ambiguous. V was trimmed by 3 bases and J by 7 bases, leaving 12 bases between them. This CDR3 region has 13 residues. The germline CDR1 and CDR2 sequences are SQVTM and ANQGSEA. In nucleotides, the CDR3 is TGCAGCGTTGAGGAGGGCCTCGGTGAAAAACTGTTTTTT. This codes for CSVEEGLGEKLFF.

This clone was recorded a few times. The chain has TRBV27 and TRBJ1-5, with TRBD1 matching 9 bases. This CDR3 is built from 16 residues. The J segment lost 5 bases and the V segment lost 0 bases, leaving 5 bases of the junction unmatched. Per the germline V gene, CDR1 is MNHEY and CDR2 is SMNVEV (reference sequence). In DNA form, the CDR3 reads TGTGCCAGCAGTTTATCTTGGGACAGGGAACATCAGCCCCAGCATTTT. The encoded protein is CASSLSWDREHQPQHF.

The genes are TRBV7-2 and TRBJ2-1; 10 nucleotides line up with TRBD2. There are 15 residues in the CDR3. From germline, CDR1 is SGHTA and CDR2 FQGNSA. Trimming took 2 bases from V and 8 from J; bases not matched to a gene: 6. CDR3 sequence reads: CASSLRGLAPHEQFF. The CDR3 region has the DNA TGTGCCAGCAGCTTAAGGGGACTAGCGCCGCATGAGCAGTTCTTC.

The chain links TRBV19 to TRBJ1-5; 12 bases align to TRBD1. Trimming cost V 0 bases and J 8 bases; bases outside gene matches: 8. The CDR3 length is 17 residues. Germline assignment: CDR1 LNHDA and CDR2 SQIVND (reference sequence). The CDR3 loop is CASSIDRGTGGREPQHF. CDR3 DNA sequence: TGTGCCAGTAGTATAGATCGGGGGACAGGGGGCAGAGAGCCCCAGCATTTT.

A remark on this clone: Other DNA sequences within the sample encode an identical CDR3. The rearrangement links TRBV3-1 (or the pseudogene TRBV3-2) to TRBJ2-5, with 14 nucleotides matching TRBD2. V shed 3 bases, J shed 2 bases, and the junction held 2 bases outside the gene matches. Germline V gives CDR1 LGHDT, CDR2 YNNKEL (reference sequence). The CDR3 covers 16 residues. CDR3 DNA: TGTGCCAGCAGCCAGGGACTAGCGGGGGCTCAAGAGACCCAGTACTTC. Amino acid sequence: CASSQGLAGAQETQYF.

V gene TRBV18 combines with J gene TRBJ1-3, with TRBD1 matching over 9 bases. There are 16 residues in the CDR3. The germline V gene has CDR1 KGHSH and CDR2 LQKENI. J was trimmed by 2 bases and V by 3 bases; bases with no gene match: 5. The CDR3 protein is CASSPGQGSTGNTIYF. The CDR3, as DNA: TGTGCCAGCTCACCGGGACAGGGATCTACTGGAAACACCATATATTTT.

On this clone itself: Other DNA sequences in this specimen translate into the identical CDR3. V and J are TRBV6-5 and TRBJ1-3, with D tentatively TRBD1 (6 bases). CDR3 length equals 14 residues. The germline V gene encodes CDR1 MNHEY and CDR2 SVGAGI. V was trimmed by 5 bases and J by 1 base, leaving 9 bases between them. CDR3 coding DNA: TGTGCCAGCAGTCGAACAGGGTCTGGAAACACCATATATTTT. As protein: CASSRTGSGNTIYF.

J is TRBJ2-1 and V is TRBV28; 8 bases map to TRBD2. The CDR3 is 14 amino acids. The junction had 10 bases not matched to a gene; V was cut back by 7 bases and J by 8 bases. Per germline, CDR1 MDHEN and CDR2 SYDVKM. Written as DNA, the CDR3 is TGTGCCAGCACCCTTAGCGGGACCTTCTATGAGCAGTTCTTC. Amino acid sequence: CASTLSGTFYEQFF.

This sequence joins TRBV15 and TRBJ1-4; 7 nucleotides agree with TRBD1. The V and J ends lost 0 bases and 8 bases, in that order; junction bases with no gene match: 12. The germline gives CDR1 LNHNV, CDR2 YYDKDF (reference sequence). This CDR3 contains 17 residues. The CDR3 protein is CATSRDRPGQQLEKLFF. The DNA of the CDR3 is TGTGCCACCAGCAGAGATCGACCGGGACAGCAGTTGGAAAAACTGTTTTTT.

The chain combines TRBV20-1 with TRBJ2-5; 11 nucleotides agree with TRBD2. This CDR3 contains 15 residues. The V segment lost 3 bases and the J segment 5 bases; nucleotides outside the gene matches: 8. CDR1 and CDR2 from the germline V gene are DFQATT and SNEGSKA (reference sequence). The CDR3 region has the DNA TGCAGTGCTAGTCATAGCGGGAGGGCCGATGAGACCCAGTACTTC. Translation: CSASHSGRADETQYF.

The CDR3 region is CASSPGGNNSPLHF. The CDR3 DNA reads as TGCGCCAGCAGCCCCGGGGGGAATAATTCACCCCTCCACTTT. The gene calls are TRBV5-1 and TRBJ1-6; maybe TRBD1 (5 bases). The CDR3 has 14 residues. Germline V gene lookup returns CDR1 SGHRS and CDR2 YFSETQ. Trimming removed 4 bases at V and 5 bases at J, with 10 bases between.

J is TRBJ1-5 and V is TRBV29-1; D is unclear. The V and J ends lost 5 bases and 5 bases respectively, with 10 bases between them. The CDR3 spans 12 residues. Per the germline V gene, CDR1 is SQVTM and CDR2 is ANQGSEA. CDR3 sequence: CSVKAGDQPQHF. The CDR3 DNA sequence: TGCAGCGTTAAGGCGGGTGATCAGCCCCAGCATTTT.

V usage is TRBV14 and J usage is TRBJ2-2, with D possibly matching TRBD2 (5 bases). This CDR3 comprises 16 residues. V lost 4 bases and J lost 7, with 19 bases in between. Per the germline V gene, CDR1 is SGHDN and CDR2 is FVKESK. CDR3 region: CASSPPGIRRSGELFF. The CDR3 DNA follows: TGTGCCAGCAGCCCTCCGGGGATTCGGCGCAGCGGGGAGCTGTTTTTT.

In its sample, this clone was seen once. V is TRBV30 and J is TRBJ1-5, with 9 bases identical to TRBD1. The CDR3 totals 13 residues. Per the germline V gene, CDR1 is GTSNPN and CDR2 is SVGIG (reference sequence). J gave up 5 bases and V 5 bases, and 4 bases lay outside the gene matches. CDR3 nucleotide sequence: TGTGCCTGGCGACAGGGGGGGGATCAGCCCCAGCATTTT. Amino acids: CAWRQGGDQPQHF.